Following are 11 T cell receptor beta chains from one sample sequenced in a study of T-cell memory formation after mild COVID-19. TCRdb reanalysed the 5' RACE reads using MiXCR and keeps one entry per CDR3 protein. This table holds some 150,000 distinct CDR3 sequences, about 6.1% found once. Material: PBMCs or a T cell subset sorted from them (not recorded which). These receptors came from an adult woman who had mild COVID-19 (a few samples of this study predate the infection). Cell type and time point are not known.

The sample holds a few counts of this clonotype. The J gene is TRBJ1-2, the V gene TRBV5-1, with TRBD1 as a possible D gene (6 bases). The V end lost 1 base, the J end lost 6 bases, and 10 bases lay between the germline ends. The germline V gene has CDR1 SGHRS and CDR2 YFSETQ. This CDR3 region has 13 residues. CDR3 region: CASSLSGANGYTF. CDR3 nucleotide sequence: TGCGCCAGCAGCTTGTCAGGGGCAAATGGCTACACCTTC.

The chain employs TRBV7-8 and TRBJ1-5, with no clear D. This CDR3 has 13 residues. Germline-derived CDR1 and CDR2 are SGHVS and FQNEAQ. V lost 5 bases, J lost 5 bases, and 10 bases lay in between. CDR3 sequence (DNA): TGTGCCAGCAGCCAGCGGATATATCAGCCCCAGCATTTT. Translation: CASSQRIYQPQHF.

In this sample, this clonotype turned up many times. CDR3: CSARTAGSIQETQYF. Here the CDR3 DNA reads TGCAGTGCTAGAACTGCGGGGAGCATCCAAGAGACCCAGTACTTC. The V call is TRBV20-1, the J call TRBJ2-5; D possibly corresponds to TRBD2 (6 bases). V gave up 2 bases and J gave up 1 base, with 14 bases separating them. This CDR3 region has 15 residues. The germline V gene encodes CDR1 DFQATT and CDR2 SNEGSKA (reference sequence).

This clonotype has a handful of counts. This chain connects TRBV12-3 or TRBV12-4 to TRBJ2-7; 7 positions agree with TRBD2. This CDR3 is built from 14 residues. V shed 4 bases, J shed 1 base, and the junction held 4 bases outside the gene matches. This chain's CDR3 is CASSWAGGSYEQYF. CDR3 DNA sequence: TGTGCCAGCAGTTGGGCCGGGGGGTCCTACGAGCAGTACTTC.

The chain carries TRBV6-6 and TRBJ2-5, with D hard to call. V was cut by 7 bases and J by 2 bases, with 17 bases left in between. The CDR3 has 15 amino acids. The germline V gene encodes CDR1 MNHNY and CDR2 SVGAGI (reference sequence). The CDR3 DNA reads TGTGCCAGCAACACTGGGCGCCTACGACAAGAGACCCAGTACTTC. Protein product: CASNTGRLRQETQYF.

J is TRBJ2-3 and V is TRBV5-1, with D tentatively TRBD2 (5 bases). The CDR3 spans 14 residues. The germline V gene has CDR1 SGHRS and CDR2 YFSETQ. The V end was cut by 0 bases, the J end by 4 bases, with 9 bases between. The chain's CDR3 is CASSLGVGADTQYF. For the CDR3, the DNA is TGCGCCAGCAGCTTGGGAGTCGGGGCAGATACGCAGTATTTT.

The sample holds many counts of this clonotype. The rearrangement links TRBV6-2 or TRBV6-3 to TRBJ2-2, with 7 positions matching TRBD1. The CDR3 covers 14 residues. Germline lookup yields CDR1 MNHEY and CDR2 SVGEGT. V lost 6 bases, J lost 4 bases, and 5 bases stayed unmatched. The CDR3 nucleotides are TGTGCCAGCAGCCAGACAGGGTTCACCGGGGAGCTGTTTTTT. Amino acid sequence: CASSQTGFTGELFF.

This clonotype was observed at least ten times. This chain joins TRBV10-3 and TRBJ2-5; maybe TRBD2 (5 bases). Trimming took off 8 bases at V and 2 bases at J, with 12 bases between the two ends. The CDR3 is 13 residues long. Germline V gene data show CDR1 as ENHRY and CDR2 as SYGVKD. CDR3 amino acids: CAIQGSNQETQYF. In nucleotides, the CDR3 is TGTGCCATCCAAGGGAGTAATCAAGAGACCCAGTACTTC.

This clonotype was detected a few times. The V gene is TRBV19, the J gene TRBJ1-5, with D hard to call. V dropped 5 bases and J dropped 0 bases, with 17 bases sitting between them. The CDR3 loop spans 17 amino acids. Per the germline V gene, CDR1 is LNHDA and CDR2 is SQIVND (reference sequence). CDR3 in amino acids: CASSPERALYSNQPQHF. The CDR3 nucleotides read TGTGCCAGTAGTCCAGAGCGGGCCCTTTATAGCAATCAGCCCCAGCATTTT. Based on the CDR3 plus reference TRBV19 and TRBJ1-5, the full variable domain is DGGITQSPKYLFRKEGQNVTLSCEQNLNHDAMYWYRQDPGQGLRLIYYSQIVNDFQKGDIAEGYSVSREKKESFPLTVTSAQKNPTAFYLCASSPERALYSNQPQHFGDGTRLSIL.

This clonotype has more than one count but fewer than ten. The chain recombines TRBV7-2 with TRBJ1-5, with D possibly being TRBD1 (6 bases). V was clipped by 8 bases and J by 1 base, with 15 bases between them. Germline V gene data show CDR1 as SGHTA and CDR2 as FQGNSA. This CDR3 is 15 amino acids long. The CDR3, as DNA: TGTGCCAGCGCGGCGGGGGGCGTCAGCAATCAGCCCCAGCATTTT. This gives the protein CASAAGGVSNQPQHF.

This chain connects TRBV29-1 to TRBJ1-1; D remains ambiguous. V dropped 1 base and J dropped 8 bases, with 8 bases sitting between them. The CDR3 totals 11 residues. Germline V gene sequence: CDR1 SQVTM, CDR2 ANQGSEA. The CDR3 protein is CSVEVVVEAFF. Written as DNA, the CDR3 is TGCAGCGTTGAAGTGGTTGTCGAAGCTTTCTTT.